These T cell receptor beta chains were read from a single sample in a study of PD-L1 blockade in urothelial cancer. Assay used: immunoSEQ multiplex PCR; TCRdb lists only in-frame clones, some missing. Among 100,000 to 150,000 clones, roughly 83% were seen once, and the ten largest hold 2.4%. This sample comprised PBMCs, obtained around atezolizumab (anti-PD-L1) treatment. These receptors were collected from a man aged 45-65 years with urothelial cancer. Both conserved end residues are part of each CDR3. A D gene is named only where the DNA matches it firmly. Some rows mark clone size as missing; the rest say once, few, many or name a class of expanded clone.

V: TRBV5-8; D: TRBD2; size: -; J: TRBJ2-1; DNA: TGTGCCAGCAGCTTGGCAGCGGGACCCTCCAATGAGCAGTTCTTC; CDR3: CASSLAAGPSNEQFF
V: TRBV14; D: -; size: -; J: TRBJ2-2; DNA: TGTGCCAGCAGCCGGGAAGGGGCGAACACCGGGGAGCTGTTTTTT; CDR3: CASSREGANTGELFF
V: TRBV5-1; D: TRBD2; size: once; J: TRBJ2-7; DNA: TGCGCCAGCCGGGGGGGGACTAGTGCCGAGCAGTACTTC; CDR3: CASRGGTSAEQYF
V: TRBV21-1; D: -; size: -; J: TRBJ2-1; DNA: TGTGCCAGCAGCAAATCGGATCTAGAAAGCTCCTACAATGAGCAGTTCTTC; CDR3: CASSKSDLESSYNEQFF
V: TRBV15; D: TRBD1; size: -; J: TRBJ1-2; DNA: TGTGCCACCAGCGAGAGGACAGGGACTTACTATGGCTACACCTTC; CDR3: CATSERTGTYYGYTF
V: TRBV11-1; D: -; size: -; J: TRBJ1-3; DNA: TGTGCCAGCAGCTTCAGGACAGCTGGAAACACCATATATTTT; CDR3: CASSFRTAGNTIYF
V: TRBV29-1; D: -; size: -; J: TRBJ2-5; DNA: TGCAGCGGGCGGACGGAGGGGGAGACCCAGTACTTC; CDR3: CSGRTEGETQYF
V: TRBV19; D: -; size: -; J: TRBJ1-2; DNA: TGTGCCAGTAGTACCACAGGGTTTCGTGGCTACACCTTC; CDR3: CASSTTGFRGYTF
V: TRBV5-1; D: TRBD1; size: -; J: TRBJ2-3; DNA: TGCGCCAGCAGCTTGGGACAGGGAAAGATCGTGGGCACAGATACGCAGTATTTT; CDR3: CASSLGQGKIVGTDTQYF
V: TRBV7-2; D: TRBD1; size: -; J: TRBJ1-6; DNA: TGTGCCAGCAGGGGCCCGACAGGGGGCAAATCACCCCTCCACTTT; CDR3: CASRGPTGGKSPLHF
V: TRBV28; D: -; size: -; J: TRBJ2-2; DNA: TGTGCCAGCAGTTTTAGAAACACCGGGGAGCTGTTTTTT; CDR3: CASSFRNTGELFF
V: TRBV4-2; D: TRBD1; size: -; J: TRBJ1-2; DNA: TGTGCCAGCAGCCAGGTTTCAGGGGGCGCGAAGGGCTACACCTTC; CDR3: CASSQVSGGAKGYTF
V: TRBV6-4; D: TRBD1; size: -; J: TRBJ1-1; DNA: TGTGCCAGCAGGGCCAACCCATTACAGGGGGCGGGCAAAGCTTTCTTT; CDR3: CASRANPLQGAGKAFF
V: TRBV4-1; D: -; size: -; J: TRBJ2-2; DNA: TGCGCCAGCAGCCACGTCAGGAACACCGGGGAGCTGTTTTTT; CDR3: CASSHVRNTGELFF
V: TRBV15; D: -; size: -; J: TRBJ2-7; DNA: TGTGCCACCAGCAGAAACCTCCAGTACGAGCAGTACTTC; CDR3: CATSRNLQYEQYF
V: TRBV30; D: -; size: -; J: TRBJ2-2; DNA: TGTGCCTGGAAACAGGGCTCACGGGCCGGGGAGCTGTTTTTT; CDR3: CAWKQGSRAGELFF
V: TRBV28; D: -; size: once; J: TRBJ1-1; DNA: TGTGCCAGCAGTTTATCGTGGGCCGAAGCTTTCTTT; CDR3: CASSLSWAEAFF
V: TRBV27; D: TRBD2; size: -; J: TRBJ2-6; DNA: TGTGCCAGCAGGGAGCGGGAGTCTGGGGCCAACGTCCTGACTTTC; CDR3: CASRERESGANVLTF
V: TRBV2; D: -; size: -; J: TRBJ2-5; DNA: TGTGCCAGCACAGGGTACGTAGAAGAGACCCAGTACTTC; CDR3: CASTGYVEETQYF
V: TRBV15; D: -; size: few; J: TRBJ2-7; DNA: TGTGCCACCAGCAGAGATTCCAGGGCAACCTACGAGCAGTACTTC; CDR3: CATSRDSRATYEQYF
V: TRBV27; D: TRBD1; size: once; J: TRBJ2-1; DNA: TGTGCCAGCAGTTTTCCCCCTTACCCTGACAGGGGGGAGCATGAGCAGTTCTTC; CDR3: CASSFPPYPDRGEHEQFF
V: TRBV5-1; D: TRBD2; size: -; J: TRBJ2-7; DNA: TGCGCCAGCAGGCCAGCGGGAGCCAACGAGCAGTACTTC; CDR3: CASRPAGANEQYF
V: TRBV7-2; D: -; size: -; J: TRBJ2-7; DNA: TGTGCCAGCAGCTCGCGGCGGGCCTACGAGCAGTACTTC; CDR3: CASSSRRAYEQYF
V: TRBV28; D: -; size: -; J: TRBJ2-1; DNA: TGTGCCAGCAGTTTCGGTCCGGGGATCTACAATGAGCAGTTCTTC; CDR3: CASSFGPGIYNEQFF
V: TRBV5-1; D: -; size: -; J: TRBJ1-1; DNA: TGCGCCAGCAGCTTGCACATGAACACTGAAGCTTTCTTT; CDR3: CASSLHMNTEAFF
V: TRBV28; D: TRBD1; size: -; J: TRBJ1-2; DNA: TGTGCCAGCAGTCCCCCGCAGGGGGCCTCCTATGGCTACACCTTC; CDR3: CASSPPQGASYGYTF
V: TRBV10-3; D: TRBD2; size: -; J: TRBJ2-7; DNA: TGTGCCATCAGTGGGGGACTAGCGGGGACCCCCTACGAGCAGTACTTC; CDR3: CAISGGLAGTPYEQYF
V: TRBV15; D: TRBD1; size: once; J: TRBJ1-2; DNA: TGTGCCACCAGCAGAGGCGGGACAGCCTATGGCTACACCTTC; CDR3: CATSRGGTAYGYTF
V: TRBV6-5; D: -; size: -; J: TRBJ1-1; DNA: TGTGCCAGCAGTACGGGGATTCTGAACACTGAAGCTTTCTTT; CDR3: CASSTGILNTEAFF
V: TRBV11-2; D: -; size: -; J: TRBJ1-4; DNA: TGTGCCAGCAGCCGACCCCGAGGGGGTTCTAATGAAAAACTGTTTTTT; CDR3: CASSRPRGGSNEKLFF
V: TRBV29-1; D: -; size: few; J: TRBJ2-2; DNA: TGCAGCGTCGCCACCCGAGCCGGGTCCGGGGAGCTGTTTTTT; CDR3: CSVATRAGSGELFF
V: TRBV11-3; D: TRBD2; size: -; J: TRBJ2-1; DNA: TGTGCCAGCAGCTTACTAGCGGGAGGGCACAATGAGCAGTTCTTC; CDR3: CASSLLAGGHNEQFF
V: TRBV27; D: -; size: few; J: TRBJ2-7; DNA: TGTGCCAGCTCCGTTGGGGGGAAGCAGTACTTC; CDR3: CASSVGGKQYF
V: TRBV7-9; D: -; size: -; J: TRBJ1-2; DNA: TGTGCCAGCAGCTTAGCGTCTCTAAGTGCAGGGGCCCCCTATGGCTACACCTTC; CDR3: CASSLASLSAGAPYGYTF
V: TRBV19; D: TRBD1; size: -; J: TRBJ1-1; DNA: TGTGCCAGTAGCACACAGGGGCCTGTGTATGGGGGCACTGAAGCTTTCTTT; CDR3: CASSTQGPVYGGTEAFF
V: TRBV7-9; D: -; size: once; J: TRBJ1-2; DNA: TGTGCCAGCAGCTTAGGTGGGGCGGATGCTAACTATGGCTACACCTTC; CDR3: CASSLGGADANYGYTF
V: TRBV2; D: -; size: -; J: TRBJ1-2; DNA: TGTGCCAGCGACTCCGGAATGAACTATGGCTACACCTTC; CDR3: CASDSGMNYGYTF
V: TRBV9; D: TRBD1; size: -; J: TRBJ2-7; DNA: TGTGCCAGCAGCAAACGGACAGGGCCCGAGTCCGAGCAGTACTTC; CDR3: CASSKRTGPESEQYF
V: TRBV2; D: -; size: -; J: TRBJ2-3; DNA: TGTGCCAGCAGTCCGTGGGGCAGTTATAGCACAGATACGCAGTATTTT; CDR3: CASSPWGSYSTDTQYF
V: TRBV4-1; D: TRBD1; size: -; J: TRBJ2-7; DNA: TGCGCCAGCAGCCAAAAGACAGGGCGGTACGAGCAGTACTTC; CDR3: CASSQKTGRYEQYF
V: TRBV19; D: TRBD1; size: -; J: TRBJ1-2; DNA: TGTGCCAGTAGTACCCCGGGACAGGGAATTCGGAACTATGGCTACACCTTC; CDR3: CASSTPGQGIRNYGYTF
V: TRBV11-2; D: TRBD1; size: -; J: TRBJ1-2; DNA: TGTGCCAGCAGCCGGGGACAGTCCTATGGCTACACCTTC; CDR3: CASSRGQSYGYTF
V: TRBV25-1; D: -; size: -; J: TRBJ1-1; DNA: TGTGCCAGCATTGCGGAGGGATACCTGAACACTGAAGCTTTCTTT; CDR3: CASIAEGYLNTEAFF
V: TRBV7-2; D: TRBD2; size: few; J: TRBJ2-2; DNA: TGTGCCAGCAGCTCGGGACTAGCGGCGGTCGCCGGGGAGCTGTTTTTT; CDR3: CASSSGLAAVAGELFF
V: TRBV5-4; D: TRBD2; size: -; J: TRBJ2-1; DNA: TGTGCCAGCAGCCCCCCAGGAGCGGGAGTTGCCTACAATGAGCAGTTCTTC; CDR3: CASSPPGAGVAYNEQFF
V: TRBV9; D: TRBD1; size: -; J: TRBJ2-7; DNA: TGTGCCAGCAGCCCCAGAACTTACCCCGGGACAGAGCCCTACGAGCAGTACTTC; CDR3: CASSPRTYPGTEPYEQYF
V: TRBV19; D: -; size: many; J: TRBJ1-1; DNA: TGTGCCAGTAGTGAGGACACTGAAGCTTTCTTT; CDR3: CASSEDTEAFF
V: TRBV27; D: TRBD2; size: -; J: TRBJ2-5; DNA: TGTGCCAGCAGTGGACTAGCGGGGAAGACCCAGTACTTC; CDR3: CASSGLAGKTQYF
V: TRBV5-4; D: -; size: -; J: TRBJ2-2; DNA: TGTGCCAGCAGCTTGGACGGGACCGGGGAGCTGTTTTTT; CDR3: CASSLDGTGELFF
V: TRBV6-5; D: -; size: -; J: TRBJ2-7; DNA: TGTGCCAGCAGTTACTTGCCAGGAACCTACGAGCAGTACTTC; CDR3: CASSYLPGTYEQYF
V: TRBV6-6; D: TRBD2; size: -; J: TRBJ2-5; DNA: TGTGCCAGCAGCCACTGGCGGGAGCGCCAAGAGACCCAGTACTTC; CDR3: CASSHWRERQETQYF